Below are 2 T cell receptor beta chains sequenced from a single sample in a study of blood T cell repertoires in COVID-19 (dated by TCRdb to the early 2020s). Library preparation employed the immunoSEQ multiplex PCR assay. TCRdb holds this immuneACCESS table with in-frame rearrangements only. Some clones are missing; in checked studies, unresolved V genes explain under half, and the rest has no known cause. The sample table contains about 160,000 clones; only one count was recorded for around 85% of them. The top ten hold about 6.9% of the sample. The sample comprised peripheral blood. The receptors stem from a man aged 80 or over with COVID-19, enrolled during active disease.

The genes are TRBV9 and TRBJ2-7; 7 positions agree with TRBD1. Germline V gene data show CDR1 as SGDLS and CDR2 as YYNGEE. There are 15 residues in the CDR3. V was pared by 4 bases and J by 0 bases, with 7 bases of the junction left unmatched. CDR3 amino acids: CASSKQGSASYEQYF. DNA of the CDR3: TGTGCCAGCAGCAAACAGGGGTCCGCCTCCTACGAGCAGTACTTC.

In its sample, this clone was seen a few times. The chain carries TRBV18 and TRBJ1-4, with 8 bases matching TRBD1. Trimming removed 4 bases from V and 8 bases from J; junction bases left unmatched: 6. CDR3 length equals 14 residues. Germline V gene sequence: CDR1 KGHSH, CDR2 LQKENI. The CDR3 reads CASSRGQVGEKLFF. CDR3 in DNA: TGTGCCAGCTCACGGGGACAGGTTGGGGAAAAACTGTTTTTT.